This T cell receptor beta chain appears in the sequencing data of a study of T-cell memory formation after mild COVID-19. MiXCR, run by TCRdb on the 5' RACE reads, gives a single entry per CDR3 protein. The sample has more than 350,000 distinct CDR3 sequences, around a fifth seen once. The sample holds many counts of this clonotype. Its antigen is undetermined. Germline V gene sequence: CDR1 DFQATT, CDR2 SNEGSKA (reference sequence). This CDR3 has 15 amino acids. The junction had 8 bases not matched to a gene; V was cut back by 0 bases and J by 8 bases. Regarding the study as a whole: Certain responding clones were present in pre-infection memory, suggesting participation of cross-reactive memory.

The chain uses TRBV20-1 and TRBJ1-5; 9 nucleotides align to TRBD1. This clonotype was sampled from an adult woman who had mild COVID-19 (a few samples of this study predate the infection). Cell type and time point are not known. The sequencing input was PBMCs or a T cell subset sorted from them (not recorded which). The CDR3 sequence is CSARETGGTNKPQHF. In nucleotides, the CDR3 is TGCAGTGCTAGAGAGACAGGGGGGACGAATAAGCCCCAGCATTTT.